Following are 9 T cell receptor beta chains from one sample sequenced in a study of OX40 agonist ivuxolimab in advanced cancers. Sequencing was performed with immunoSEQ multiplex PCR; in TCRdb, only in-frame clones are kept and a portion is missing. Altogether around 80,000 clones are present, under 90% being singletons, with the ten largest covering around 0.44%. Source: CD4+ or CD8+ T cells sorted from blood, taken in a trial of the OX40 agonist ivuxolimab. Source of these receptors: an adult with an advanced solid tumor such as melanoma, head and neck, liver or kidney cancer.

The genes are TRBV5-1 and TRBJ2-1, with D hard to call. V gave up 0 bases and J gave up 10 bases, with 8 bases separating them. Germline CDR1 SGHRS, CDR2 YFSETQ. The CDR3 is 12 amino acids. The CDR3 region is CASSLALREQFF. The CDR3 coding sequence is TGCGCCAGCAGCTTGGCTCTCCGGGAGCAGTTCTTC. Together with reference TRBV5-1 and TRBJ2-1, the CDR3 gives the full variable domain: KAGVTQTPRYLIKTRGQQVTLSCSPISGHRSVSWYQQTPGQGLQFLFEYFSETQRNKGNFPGRFSGRQFSNSRSEMNVSTLELGDSALYLCASSLALREQFFGPGTRLTVL.

V gene TRBV18 combines with J gene TRBJ1-4, with TRBD1 as a possible D gene (5 bases). Germline CDR1 KGHSH, CDR2 LQKENI. The CDR3 loop spans 16 amino acids. The V end lost 4 bases, the J end lost 5 bases, and 17 bases lay between the germline ends. The CDR3 loop reads CASSRGTGLVNEKLFF. CDR3 sequence (DNA): TGTGCCAGCTCACGAGGAACGGGGCTGGTGAATGAAAAACTGTTTTTT.

This CDR3 reads CASTPGSSLHNEQFF. DNA of the CDR3: TGTGCCAGCACACCCGGGTCATCGTTACACAATGAGCAGTTCTTC. The genes are TRBV7-9 and TRBJ2-1; D call uncertain. V shed 7 bases and J shed 5 bases, with 18 bases lying between them. The CDR3 is 15 amino acids. Looked up from germline, CDR1 is SEHNR and CDR2 is FQNEAQ (reference sequence).

The V and J genes are TRBV7-8 and TRBJ1-2; 7 nucleotides line up with TRBD1. The CDR3 sequence is 13 residues long. Looked up from germline, CDR1 is SGHVS and CDR2 is FQNEAQ. The junction had 7 bases not matched to a gene; V was cut back by 4 bases and J by 8 bases. The CDR3 DNA reads as TGTGCCAGCAGCTCGGGAGAGGGGGCGGGCTACACCTTC. This encodes CASSSGEGAGYTF. Combining the CDR3 with reference TRBV7-8 and TRBJ1-2 gives the whole variable domain GAGVSQSPRYKVAKRGQDVALRCDPISGHVSLFWYQQALGQGPEFLTYFQNEAQLDKSGLPSDRFFAERPEGSVSTLKIQRTQQEDSAVYLCASSSGEGAGYTFGSGTRLTVV.

The CDR3 sequence is CASSVEVRDEQYF. CDR3 nucleotide sequence: TGTGCCAGCAGCGTAGAGGTTAGGGACGAGCAGTACTTC. The rearrangement joins TRBV9 to TRBJ2-7; D gene ambiguous. The germline V and J ends were trimmed by 0 bases and 5 bases, with 9 bases remaining between them. The germline V gene has CDR1 SGDLS and CDR2 YYNGEE. The CDR3 extends over 13 amino acids.

This clone turned up a few times. The chain couples TRBV6-1 to TRBJ2-2; 7 nucleotides agree with TRBD1. With V trimmed by 6 bases and J by 6 bases, 10 bases remained unmatched. Looked up from germline, CDR1 is MNHNS and CDR2 is SASEGT. The CDR3 length is 15 residues. The CDR3 nucleotides read TGTGCCAGCAGCTACGCCGGGACAGTACCCGGGGAGCTGTTTTTT. As protein: CASSYAGTVPGELFF.

This chain links TRBV20-1 with TRBJ2-5, with D possibly matching TRBD2 (5 bases). Germline CDR1 DFQATT, CDR2 SNEGSKA (reference sequence). The CDR3 totals 11 residues. CDR3 DNA: TGCAGCTCCGGGGTTGGAGAGACCCAGTACTTC. This translates into CSSGVGETQYF.

The chain uses TRBV30 and TRBJ2-1; D assignment may be TRBD1 or TRBD2 (5 bases each). This CDR3 comprises 12 residues. The germline V and J ends were trimmed by 5 bases and 11 bases, with 16 bases remaining between them. CDR1 and CDR2 from the germline V gene are GTSNPN and SVGIG (reference sequence). DNA for the CDR3: TGTGCCTGGGAGCGGCAGGGTCTAAAGCAGTTCTTC. It encodes CAWERQGLKQFF.

The chain carries TRBV7-2 and TRBJ2-3; 12 nucleotides match TRBD2. The V gene's germline CDR1 is SGHTA and CDR2 FQGNSA. The V segment lost 7 bases and the J segment 5 bases; nucleotides outside the gene matches: 10. The CDR3 runs to 16 residues. Here the CDR3 DNA reads TGTGCCAGCAATGAGCTAGCGGGAGGGGCCGGAGATACGCAGTATTTT. It yields the protein CASNELAGGAGDTQYF.